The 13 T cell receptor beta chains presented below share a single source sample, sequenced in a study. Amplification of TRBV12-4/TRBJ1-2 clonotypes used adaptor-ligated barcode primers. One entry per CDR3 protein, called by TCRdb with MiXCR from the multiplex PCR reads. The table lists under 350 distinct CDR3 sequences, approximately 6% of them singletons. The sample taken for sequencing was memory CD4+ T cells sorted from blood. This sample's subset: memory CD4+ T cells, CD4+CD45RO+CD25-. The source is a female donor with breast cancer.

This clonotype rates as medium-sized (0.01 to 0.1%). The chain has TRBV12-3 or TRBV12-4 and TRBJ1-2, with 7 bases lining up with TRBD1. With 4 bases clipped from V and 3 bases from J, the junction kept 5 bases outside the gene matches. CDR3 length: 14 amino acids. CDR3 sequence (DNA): TGTGCCAGCAGTTCGACAGGGAAGGACTATGGCTACACCTTC. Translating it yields CASSSTGKDYGYTF.

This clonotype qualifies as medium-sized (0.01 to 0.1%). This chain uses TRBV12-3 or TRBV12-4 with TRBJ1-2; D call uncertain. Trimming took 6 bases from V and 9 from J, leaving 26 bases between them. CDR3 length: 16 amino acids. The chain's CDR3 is CASSPTDLGFPRRYTF. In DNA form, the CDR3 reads TGTGCCAGCAGCCCTACGGACCTAGGATTTCCGAGACGCTACACCTTC.

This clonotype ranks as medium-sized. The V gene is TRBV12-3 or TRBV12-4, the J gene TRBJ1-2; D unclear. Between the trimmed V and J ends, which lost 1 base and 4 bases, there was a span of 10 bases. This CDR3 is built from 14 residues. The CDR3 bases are TGTGCCAGCAGTTTAGGGGCTATGGTCTATGGCTACACCTTC. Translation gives CASSLGAMVYGYTF.

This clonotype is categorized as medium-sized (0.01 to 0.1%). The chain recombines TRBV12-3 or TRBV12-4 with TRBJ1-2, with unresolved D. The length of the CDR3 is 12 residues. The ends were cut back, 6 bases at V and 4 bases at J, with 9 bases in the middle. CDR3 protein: CASSASGYGYTF. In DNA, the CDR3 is TGTGCCAGCAGCGCATCCGGCTATGGCTACACCTTC.

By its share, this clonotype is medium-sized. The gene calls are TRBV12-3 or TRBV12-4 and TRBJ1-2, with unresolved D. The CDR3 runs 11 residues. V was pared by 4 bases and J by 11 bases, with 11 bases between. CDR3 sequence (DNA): TGTGCCAGCAGTTCCCCTACGGGTTACACCTTC. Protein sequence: CASSSPTGYTF.

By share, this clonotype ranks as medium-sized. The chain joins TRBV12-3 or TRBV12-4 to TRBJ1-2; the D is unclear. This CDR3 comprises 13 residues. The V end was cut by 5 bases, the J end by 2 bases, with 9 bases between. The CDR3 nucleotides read TGTGCCAGCAGTGGTGGGAAGAACTATGGCTACACCTTC. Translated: CASSGGKNYGYTF.

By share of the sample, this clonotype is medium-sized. CDR3 DNA: TGTGCCAGCAGTTTTGAGGACAGGTCGCGATATGGCTACACCTTC. Its protein is CASSFEDRSRYGYTF. The chain joins TRBV12-3 or TRBV12-4 to TRBJ1-2; TRBD1 aligns across 7 bases. Trimming removed 3 bases from V and 5 bases from J; junction bases left unmatched: 9. The CDR3 sequence is 15 residues long.

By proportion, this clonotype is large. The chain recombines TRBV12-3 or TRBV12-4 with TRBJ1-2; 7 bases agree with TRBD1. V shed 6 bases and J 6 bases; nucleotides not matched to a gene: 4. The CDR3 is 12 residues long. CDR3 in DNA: TGTGCCAGCAGACAGGGGCTCGATGGCTACACCTTC. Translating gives CASRQGLDGYTF.

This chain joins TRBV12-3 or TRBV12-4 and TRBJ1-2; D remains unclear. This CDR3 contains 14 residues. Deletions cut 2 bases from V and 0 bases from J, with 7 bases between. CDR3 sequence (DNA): TGTGCCAGCAGTTTAACCGGGACTAACTATGGCTACACCTTC. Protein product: CASSLTGTNYGYTF.

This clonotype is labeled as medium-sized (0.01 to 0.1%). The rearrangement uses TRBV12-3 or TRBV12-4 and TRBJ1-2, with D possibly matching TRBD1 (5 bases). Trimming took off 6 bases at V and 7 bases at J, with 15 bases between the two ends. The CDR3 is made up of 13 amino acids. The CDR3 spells CASRVGTERGYTF. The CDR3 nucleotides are TGTGCCAGCAGGGTTGGGACGGAGCGTGGCTACACCTTC.

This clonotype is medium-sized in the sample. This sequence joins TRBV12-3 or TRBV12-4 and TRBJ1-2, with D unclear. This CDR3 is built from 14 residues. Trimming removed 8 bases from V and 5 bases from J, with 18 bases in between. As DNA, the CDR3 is TGTGCCAGCCAGGATTCTTTCGAGAGGTATGGCTACACCTTC. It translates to CASQDSFERYGYTF.

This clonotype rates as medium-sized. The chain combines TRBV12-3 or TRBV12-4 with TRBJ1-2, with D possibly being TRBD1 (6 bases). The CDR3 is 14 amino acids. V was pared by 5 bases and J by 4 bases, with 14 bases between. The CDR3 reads CASSPHRDSYGYTF. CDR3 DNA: TGTGCCAGCAGTCCGCACAGGGATTCCTATGGCTACACCTTC.

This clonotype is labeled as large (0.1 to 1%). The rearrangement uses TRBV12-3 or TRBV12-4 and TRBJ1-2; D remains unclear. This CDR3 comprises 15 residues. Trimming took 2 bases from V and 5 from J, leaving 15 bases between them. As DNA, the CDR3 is TGTGCCAGCAGTTTAACGTCAAAGGGCGCGTATGGCTACACCTTC. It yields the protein CASSLTSKGAYGYTF.